One sample yielded the 2 T cell receptor beta chains listed below, sequenced in a study of T-cell reconstitution after alpha-beta-depleted transplantation in children. TCRbeta library construction was performed incorporating unique molecular identifiers. TCRdb re-analysed the PCR reads in MiXCR, keeping a single row per CDR3 protein. The sample holds 500,000 to 750,000 distinct CDR3 sequences, 27% seen once. The sequencing used PBMCs, collected before TCRalphabeta/CD19-depleted stem cell transplant. These receptors were collected from a boy younger than two with Wiskott-Aldrich syndrome, due to receive a stem cell transplant.

The chain employs TRBV5-1 and TRBJ2-1, with TRBD2 matching over 10 bases. Germline CDR1 SGHRS, CDR2 YFSETQ. The V gene end was trimmed by 0 bases and the J gene end by 9 bases; junction bases not matched to a gene: 9. CDR3 size: 16 residues. Written as DNA, the CDR3 is TGCGCCAGCAGCTTGGGGACCGGGACTAGCGTCGGTGAGCAGTTCTTC. The encoded protein is CASSLGTGTSVGEQFF.

This clonotype was seen more than once but under ten times. J is TRBJ2-6 and V is TRBV15; D call uncertain. V was pared by 3 bases and J by 0 bases, with 9 bases between. This CDR3 comprises 16 residues. Looked up from germline, CDR1 is LNHNV and CDR2 is YYDKDF (reference sequence). The CDR3 protein is CATSRPVLSGANVLTF. Here the CDR3 DNA reads TGTGCCACCAGCAGGCCAGTACTCTCTGGGGCCAACGTCCTGACTTTC.